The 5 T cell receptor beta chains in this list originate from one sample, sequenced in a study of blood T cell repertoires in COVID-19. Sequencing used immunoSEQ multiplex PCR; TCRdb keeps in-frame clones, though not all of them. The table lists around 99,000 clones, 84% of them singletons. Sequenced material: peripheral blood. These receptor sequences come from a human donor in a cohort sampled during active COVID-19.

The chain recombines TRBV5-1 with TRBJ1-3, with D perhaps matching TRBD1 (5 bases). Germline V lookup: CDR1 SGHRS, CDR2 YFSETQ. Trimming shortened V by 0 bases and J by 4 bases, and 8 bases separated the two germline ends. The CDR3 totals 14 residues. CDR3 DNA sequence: TGCGCCAGCAGCTTGGCAGGGATCGGAAACACCATATATTTT. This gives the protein CASSLAGIGNTIYF.

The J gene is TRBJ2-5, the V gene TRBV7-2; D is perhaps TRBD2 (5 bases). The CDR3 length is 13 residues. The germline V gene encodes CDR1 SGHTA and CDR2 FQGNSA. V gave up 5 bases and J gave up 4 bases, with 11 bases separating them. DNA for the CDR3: TGTGCCAGCAGCGGTACTAGAGGAGAGACCCAGTACTTC. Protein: CASSGTRGETQYF.

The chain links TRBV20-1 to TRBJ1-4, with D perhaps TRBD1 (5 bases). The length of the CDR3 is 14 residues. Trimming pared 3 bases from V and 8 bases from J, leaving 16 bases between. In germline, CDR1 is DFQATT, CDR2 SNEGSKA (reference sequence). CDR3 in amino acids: CSASMGRVREKLFF. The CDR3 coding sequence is TGCAGTGCTAGTATGGGCAGGGTTAGAGAAAAACTGTTTTTT.

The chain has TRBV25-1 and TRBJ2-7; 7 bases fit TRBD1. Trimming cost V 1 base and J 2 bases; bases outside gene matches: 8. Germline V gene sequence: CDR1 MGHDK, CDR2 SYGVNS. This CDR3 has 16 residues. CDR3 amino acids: CASSESRTGGAYEQYF. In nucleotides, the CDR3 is TGTGCCAGCAGTGAATCCCGGACAGGTGGTGCCTACGAGCAGTACTTC.

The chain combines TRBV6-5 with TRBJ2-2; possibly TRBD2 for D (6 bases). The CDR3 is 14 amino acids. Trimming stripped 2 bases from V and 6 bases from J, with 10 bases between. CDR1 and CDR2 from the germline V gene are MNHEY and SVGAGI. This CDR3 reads CASSYGGSAGELFF. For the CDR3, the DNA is TGTGCCAGCAGTTACGGGGGGTCCGCCGGGGAGCTGTTTTTT.